The 32 T cell receptor beta chains listed next were all sequenced from one sample in a study of control samples from healthy donors and cancer patients. TCRdb's table, derived via immunoSEQ multiplex PCR, lists solely in-frame clones and lacks some. This table holds about 120,000 clones, 85% to 90% found once. Sequences were obtained from blood. Every receptor here comes from a man aged 25 to 40 in good health.

The chain carries TRBV19 and TRBJ1-5; D gene unclear. The CDR3 has 12 amino acids. Germline V gene sequence: CDR1 LNHDA, CDR2 SQIVND (reference sequence). The V gene lost 3 bases and the J gene lost 3 bases, with 3 bases spanning the gap. The DNA for the CDR3 is TGTGCCAGTAGTATCGCCAATCAGCCCCAGCATTTT. This gives the protein CASSIANQPQHF.

The chain uses TRBV12-3 or TRBV12-4 and TRBJ1-2; weak D call: TRBD1 (5 bases). Trimming stripped 6 bases from V and 8 bases from J, with 16 bases between. CDR3 length: 13 amino acids. CDR3: CASSPGRSWGYTF. DNA for the CDR3: TGTGCCAGCAGCCCGGGACGGAGCTGGGGCTACACCTTC.

The rearrangement uses TRBV7-7 and TRBJ2-1, with TRBD1 identical over 8 bases. J lost 8 bases, V lost 5 bases, and 5 bases had no gene match. The CDR3 extends over 13 amino acids. Germline assignment: CDR1 SSHAT and CDR2 FNYEAQ (reference sequence). CDR3 nucleotide sequence: TGTGCCAGCAGCCCTGACAGGGGACATGAGCAGTTCTTC. Protein sequence: CASSPDRGHEQFF. Based on the CDR3 plus reference TRBV7-7 and TRBJ2-1, the full variable domain is GAGVSQSPRYKVTKRGQDVTLRCDPISSHATLYWYQQALGQGPEFLTYFNYEAQPDKSGLPSDRFSAERPEGSISTLTIQRTEQRDSAMYRCASSPDRGHEQFFGPGTRLTVL.

The chain carries TRBV14 and TRBJ2-7, with TRBD2 matching over 7 bases. Per germline, CDR1 SGHDN and CDR2 FVKESK. This CDR3 is 19 amino acids long. V lost 0 bases to trimming and J lost 2 bases; unmatched junction nucleotides: 16. In nucleotides, the CDR3 is TGTGCCAGCAGCCAAGATCGCGTTGCCCGGGACTACCATCCCTACGAGCAGTACTTC. It is translated as CASSQDRVARDYHPYEQYF. Full variable domain (outside the CDR3, taken from reference TRBV14 and TRBJ2-7): EAGVTQFPSHSVIEKGQTVTLRCDPISGHDNLYWYRRVMGKEIKFLLHFVKESKQDESGMPNNRFLAERTGGTYSTLKVQPAELEDSGVYFCASSQDRVARDYHPYEQYFGPGTRLTVT.

The rearrangement links TRBV9 to TRBJ1-2; tentatively, D is TRBD1 (6 bases). The CDR3 is 17 residues long. Trimming cost V 0 bases and J 0 bases, with 15 bases left between them. CDR1 SGDLS and CDR2 YYNGEE come from the germline V gene. The CDR3 spells CASSVGLTGETNYGYTF. In nucleotides, the CDR3 is TGTGCCAGCAGCGTAGGCTTGACAGGAGAGACTAACTATGGCTACACCTTC.

The genes are TRBV5-1 and TRBJ1-4; the D is unclear. Germline-derived CDR1 and CDR2 are SGHRS and YFSETQ. The V end lost 1 base, the J end lost 0 bases, and 16 bases lay between the germline ends. The CDR3 runs 18 residues. CDR3 protein: CASSLHSAESATNEKLFF. CDR3 coding DNA: TGCGCCAGCAGCTTGCACTCGGCGGAATCTGCAACTAATGAAAAACTGTTTTTT. The entire variable domain, with the rest obtained from reference TRBV5-1 and TRBJ1-4, is as follows: KAGVTQTPRYLIKTRGQQVTLSCSPISGHRSVSWYQQTPGQGLQFLFEYFSETQRNKGNFPGRFSGRQFSNSRSEMNVSTLELGDSALYLCASSLHSAESATNEKLFFGSGTQLSVL.

J is TRBJ1-1 and V is TRBV5-1, with TRBD1 matching over 7 bases. Germline CDR1 reads SGHRS; CDR2 reads YFSETQ. This CDR3 region has 15 residues. V was pared by 5 bases and J by 1 base, with 8 bases of the junction left unmatched. The CDR3 loop is CASRPDTGENTEAFF. The CDR3 DNA reads TGCGCCAGCAGACCCGACACAGGGGAGAACACTGAAGCTTTCTTT.

The genes are TRBV7-6 and TRBJ1-4; 7 bases are shared with TRBD1. V trimming: 5 bases; J trimming: 5 bases; junction bases outside the gene matches: 8. Germline V CDR1 and CDR2: SGHVS, FNYEAQ. This CDR3 is built from 15 residues. This chain's CDR3 is CASSIRQGSNEKLFF. The CDR3 DNA sequence: TGTGCCAGCAGCATAAGACAGGGTTCAAATGAAAAACTGTTTTTT.

This chain connects TRBV5-5 to TRBJ2-1, with D perhaps matching TRBD2 (6 bases). The CDR3 consists of 15 residues. V was pared by 4 bases and J by 4 bases, with 15 bases between. The germline V gene has CDR1 SGHKS and CDR2 YYEKEE (reference sequence). Here the CDR3 DNA reads TGTGCCAGCAGCATTGACCCAGCGGGTTACAATGAGCAGTTCTTC. Protein sequence: CASSIDPAGYNEQFF.

J is TRBJ2-5 and V is TRBV7-2; D unresolved. Germline V lookup: CDR1 SGHTA, CDR2 FQGNSA. This CDR3 has 14 residues. V dropped 2 bases and J dropped 2 bases, with 9 bases sitting between them. The CDR3 DNA reads TGTGCCAGCAGCTTAAGTTTTGGGCAAGAGACCCAGTACTTC. As protein: CASSLSFGQETQYF.

The chain employs TRBV9 and TRBJ2-1; D might be TRBD1 or TRBD2, each matching 5 bases. The CDR3 is 15 amino acids. Germline loops: CDR1 SGDLS, CDR2 YYNGEE. Trimming took off 2 bases at V and 3 bases at J, with 12 bases between the two ends. CDR3 sequence reads: CASSVNGAGYNEQFF. The CDR3 DNA sequence: TGTGCCAGCAGCGTCAACGGGGCAGGCTACAATGAGCAGTTCTTC.

This clone showed up just once. This chain connects TRBV7-3 to TRBJ1-1, with 7 bases lining up with TRBD1. The V and J ends lost 7 bases and 1 base, in that order; junction bases with no gene match: 6. Germline CDR1 is SGHTA and CDR2 is FQGTGA. The CDR3 extends over 14 amino acids. Written as DNA, the CDR3 is TGTGCCAGCAAGCCGGACAGGTGGAACACTGAAGCTTTCTTT. This encodes CASKPDRWNTEAFF.

The V gene is TRBV19, the J gene TRBJ1-6; 7 bases agree with TRBD1. CDR1 is LNHDA, CDR2 SQIVND, per germline (reference sequence). This CDR3 has 14 residues. The junction had 3 bases not matched to a gene; V was cut back by 5 bases and J by 5 bases. The DNA of the CDR3 is TGTGCCAGTAGTGGACAGGCGGATAATTCACCCCTCCACTTT. This codes for CASSGQADNSPLHF.

This chain uses TRBV3-1 (or the pseudogene TRBV3-2) with TRBJ1-6; D is ambiguous. The V gene's germline CDR1 is LGHDT and CDR2 YNNKEL (reference sequence). Trimming pared 0 bases from V and 14 bases from J, leaving 20 bases between. The CDR3 extends over 16 amino acids. CDR3 sequence (DNA): TGTGCCAGCAGCCAAGATAGGGCGCCCCTAGTTCGAGCCCTCCACTTT. Translation: CASSQDRAPLVRALHF.

The chain joins TRBV5-1 to TRBJ2-1; the D is unclear. This CDR3 has 14 residues. Trimming took 4 bases from V and 1 from J, leaving 9 bases between them. CDR1 is SGHRS and CDR2 is YFSETQ in the germline V gene. Here the CDR3 DNA reads TGCGCCAGCAGCCACGGTGGGTCCTACAATGAGCAGTTCTTC. Its protein is CASSHGGSYNEQFF.

V is TRBV12-3 or TRBV12-4 and J is TRBJ2-7; D remains ambiguous. The V gene lost 4 bases and the J gene lost 5 bases, with 6 bases spanning the gap. The CDR3 totals 11 residues. The CDR3 loop reads CASSWQDEQYF. CDR3 DNA sequence: TGTGCCAGCAGTTGGCAGGACGAGCAGTACTTC.

The gene calls are TRBV14 and TRBJ1-1; 10 nucleotides agree with TRBD1. The V gene's germline CDR1 is SGHDN and CDR2 FVKESK. With V trimmed by 6 bases and J by 1 base, 5 bases remained unmatched. The CDR3 has 15 residues. CDR3 loop: CASRGTGAWNTEAFF. Here the CDR3 DNA reads TGTGCCAGCAGGGGGACAGGGGCCTGGAACACTGAAGCTTTCTTT.

V is TRBV30 and J is TRBJ1-4; 8 bases agree with TRBD1. This CDR3 spans 14 amino acids. V lost 3 bases and J lost 6; bases outside the gene matches: 6. Germline values: CDR1 GTSNPN, CDR2 SVGIG (reference sequence). The DNA of the CDR3 is TGTGCCTGGAGGCCCAGGGGGCAGGATGAAAAACTGTTTTTT. Amino acid sequence: CAWRPRGQDEKLFF.

The V and J genes are TRBV27 and TRBJ1-2; D is unresolved. Per germline, CDR1 MNHEY and CDR2 SMNVEV (reference sequence). The CDR3 covers 16 residues. The V and J ends lost 4 bases and 2 bases respectively, with 17 bases between them. The CDR3 spells CASSSLVYVSNYGYTF. CDR3 coding DNA: TGTGCCAGCAGTTCTCTCGTGTACGTCAGCAACTATGGCTACACCTTC.

The chain is built from TRBV19 and TRBJ1-1; no clear D. The CDR3 has 12 residues. Deletions cut 3 bases from V and 6 bases from J, with 8 bases between. Per germline, CDR1 LNHDA and CDR2 SQIVND (reference sequence). In DNA form, the CDR3 reads TGTGCCAGTAGTATTAGGCCTCCTGAAGCTTTCTTT. This translates into CASSIRPPEAFF.

The V call is TRBV6-1, the J call TRBJ1-5; TRBD1 agrees at 8 bases. V lost 0 bases, J lost 4 bases, and 5 bases stayed unmatched. Germline CDR1 is MNHNS and CDR2 is SASEGT. This CDR3 is built from 16 residues. The CDR3 DNA follows: TGTGCCAGCAGTGAAGCAACCTGGGACAGGAATCAGCCCCAGCATTTT. Translating gives CASSEATWDRNQPQHF.

In DNA form, the CDR3 reads TGTGCCAGCAGTCCCCGACAGGGGGGCGCCGGGGAGCTGTTTTTT. It yields the protein CASSPRQGGAGELFF. The chain employs TRBV2 and TRBJ2-2; TRBD1 matches at 9 bases. Unmatched junction bases numbered 7, after V lost 5 bases and J lost 6 bases. CDR1 and CDR2 from the germline V gene are SNHLY and FYNNEI. The CDR3 spans 15 residues.

The chain links TRBV18 to TRBJ2-3, with 8 bases lining up with TRBD2. Germline lookup yields CDR1 KGHSH and CDR2 LQKENI. V shed 3 bases and J 6 bases; nucleotides not matched to a gene: 8. The CDR3 spans 15 residues. As DNA, the CDR3 is TGTGCCAGCTCACCGACTGGATCTAGCGGGGATACGCAGTATTTT. As protein: CASSPTGSSGDTQYF.

This sequence joins TRBV30 and TRBJ2-3; no clear D. Trimming took 5 bases from V and 2 from J, leaving 8 bases between them. Per the germline V gene, CDR1 is GTSNPN and CDR2 is SVGIG (reference sequence). CDR3 length: 12 amino acids. Written as DNA, the CDR3 is TGTGCCTGGGGTCCCCTCACAGATACGCAGTATTTT. Translating it yields CAWGPLTDTQYF.

The rearrangement uses TRBV9 and TRBJ2-7; D unresolved. Trimming removed 3 bases at V and 4 bases at J, with 11 bases between. From germline, CDR1 is SGDLS and CDR2 YYNGEE. The CDR3 sequence is 13 residues long. CDR3 nucleotide sequence: TGTGCCAGCAGCGCTGGACCGAATTACGAGCAGTACGTC. Translated, it gives CASSAGPNYEQYV.

This rearrangement joins TRBV27 to TRBJ1-1, with TRBD1 matching over 7 bases. V gave up 8 bases and J gave up 5 bases; unmatched junction bases: 8. Germline assignment: CDR1 MNHEY and CDR2 SMNVEV (reference sequence). The CDR3 consists of 13 residues. CDR3 in amino acids: CASGVRGQTEAFF. The DNA for the CDR3 is TGTGCCAGCGGTGTAAGGGGGCAGACTGAAGCTTTCTTT.

V usage is TRBV10-1 and J usage is TRBJ1-6; tentative D call: TRBD1 (6 bases). CDR1 and CDR2 (germline): WNHNN, SYGVQD (reference sequence). V was cut by 6 bases and J by 5 bases, with 17 bases left in between. The CDR3 has 16 residues. Here the CDR3 reads CASSKFQGSDNSPLHF. CDR3 sequence (DNA): TGCGCCAGCAGCAAGTTCCAGGGGTCGGATAATTCACCCCTCCACTTT.

The rearrangement links TRBV6-1 to TRBJ1-1; maybe TRBD1 (5 bases). V was cut by 0 bases and J by 3 bases, with 8 bases left in between. Germline V CDR1 and CDR2: MNHNS, SASEGT. The CDR3 has 14 amino acids. The CDR3 nucleotides are TGTGCCAGCAGTGAAGCGGGAGGGGACACTGAAGCTTTCTTT. Translation gives CASSEAGGDTEAFF.

This clone appeared once. V usage is TRBV9 and J usage is TRBJ2-3; 7 positions match TRBD1. Germline values: CDR1 SGDLS, CDR2 YYNGEE. The length of the CDR3 is 16 residues. With V trimmed by 0 bases and J by 2 bases, 6 bases remained unmatched. The CDR3, as DNA: TGTGCCAGCAGCGTAGAGGGGGCAGACCCCACAGATACGCAGTATTTT. This codes for CASSVEGADPTDTQYF.

V and J are TRBV6-1 and TRBJ2-3, with D tentatively TRBD2 (6 bases). This CDR3 has 13 amino acids. The ends were cut back, 2 bases at V and 6 bases at J, with 9 bases in the middle. CDR1 MNHNS and CDR2 SASEGT come from the germline V gene. The CDR3: CASSEYLADTQYF. The DNA for the CDR3 is TGTGCCAGCAGTGAATACCTAGCGGATACGCAGTATTTT.

J is TRBJ2-7 and V is TRBV5-1; D is perhaps TRBD1 or TRBD2 (6 bases each). Germline loops: CDR1 SGHRS, CDR2 YFSETQ. The CDR3 totals 13 residues. Trimming cost V 4 bases and J 7 bases, with 15 bases left between them. This CDR3 reads CASSLRGGGEQYF. CDR3 DNA sequence: TGCGCCAGCAGCCTCAGGGGAGGAGGAGAGCAGTACTTC. Full variable domain (outside the CDR3, taken from reference TRBV5-1 and TRBJ2-7): KAGVTQTPRYLIKTRGQQVTLSCSPISGHRSVSWYQQTPGQGLQFLFEYFSETQRNKGNFPGRFSGRQFSNSRSEMNVSTLELGDSALYLCASSLRGGGEQYFGPGTRLTVT.

This clone appeared once. This sequence joins TRBV9 and TRBJ2-1; 13 bases align to TRBD2. The ends lost 0 bases at V and 6 bases at J; junction bases unmatched: 3. The CDR3 contains 16 residues. In germline, CDR1 is SGDLS, CDR2 YYNGEE. CDR3 in amino acids: CASSVGTSGGRNEQFF. CDR3 in DNA: TGTGCCAGCAGCGTAGGGACTAGCGGGGGACGCAATGAGCAGTTCTTC.